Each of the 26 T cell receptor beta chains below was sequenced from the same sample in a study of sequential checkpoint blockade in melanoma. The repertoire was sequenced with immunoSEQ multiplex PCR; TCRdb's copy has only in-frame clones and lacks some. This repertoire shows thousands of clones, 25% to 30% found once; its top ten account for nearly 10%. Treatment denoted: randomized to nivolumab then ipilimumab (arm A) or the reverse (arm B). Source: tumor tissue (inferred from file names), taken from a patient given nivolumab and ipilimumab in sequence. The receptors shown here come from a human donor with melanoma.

CDR3 sequence reads: CASQMATNEKLFF. DNA of the CDR3: TGTGCCAGTCAAATGGCAACTAATGAAAAACTGTTTTTT. The chain employs TRBV28 and TRBJ1-4; D is unclear. The CDR3 runs to 13 residues. Trimming shortened V by 9 bases and J by 0 bases, and 8 bases separated the two germline ends. CDR1 is MDHEN and CDR2 is SYDVKM in the germline V gene.

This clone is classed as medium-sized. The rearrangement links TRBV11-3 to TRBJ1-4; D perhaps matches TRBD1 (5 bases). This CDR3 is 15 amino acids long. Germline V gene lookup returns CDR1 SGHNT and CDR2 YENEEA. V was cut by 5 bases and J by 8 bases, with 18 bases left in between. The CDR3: CASSLLGGWREKLFF. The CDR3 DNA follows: TGTGCCAGCAGCCTCCTCGGGGGTTGGCGCGAAAAACTGTTTTTT.

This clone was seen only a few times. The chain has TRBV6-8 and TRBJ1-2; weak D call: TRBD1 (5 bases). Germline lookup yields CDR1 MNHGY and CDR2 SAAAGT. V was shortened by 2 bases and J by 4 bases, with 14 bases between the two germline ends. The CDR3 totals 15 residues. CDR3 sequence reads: CASSYDSLGAYGYTF. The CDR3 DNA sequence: TGTGCCAGCAGTTACGACTCTCTCGGGGCCTATGGCTACACCTTC.

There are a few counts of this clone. This chain's CDR3 is CASSLGRVSEYF. CDR3 nucleotides: TGTGCCAGCAGTCTGGGCCGTGTATCTGAGTACTTC. The chain combines TRBV28 with TRBJ2-7, with D unclear. The germline V gene has CDR1 MDHEN and CDR2 SYDVKM. The CDR3 length is 12 residues. The V gene lost 5 bases and the J gene lost 11 bases, with 16 bases spanning the gap. Looking up the rest from reference TRBV28 and TRBJ2-7 gives the full variable domain: DVKVTQSSRYLVKRTGEKVFLECVQDMDHENMFWYRQDPGLGLRLIYFSYDVKMKEKGDIPEGYSVSREKKERFSLILESASTNQTSMYLCASSLGRVSEYFGPGTRLTVT.

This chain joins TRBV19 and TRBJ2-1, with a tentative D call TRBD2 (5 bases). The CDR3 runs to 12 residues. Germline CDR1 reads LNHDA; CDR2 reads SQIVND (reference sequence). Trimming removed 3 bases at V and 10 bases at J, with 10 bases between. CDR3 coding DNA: TGTGCCAGTAGTATGCCTACTAGGGAGCAGTTCTTC. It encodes CASSMPTREQFF.

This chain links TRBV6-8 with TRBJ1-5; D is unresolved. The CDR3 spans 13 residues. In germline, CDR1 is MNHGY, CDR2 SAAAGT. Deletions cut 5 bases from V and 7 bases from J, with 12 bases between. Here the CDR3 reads CASSPRVGQPQHF. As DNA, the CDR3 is TGTGCCAGCAGTCCACGGGTGGGCCAGCCCCAGCATTTT.

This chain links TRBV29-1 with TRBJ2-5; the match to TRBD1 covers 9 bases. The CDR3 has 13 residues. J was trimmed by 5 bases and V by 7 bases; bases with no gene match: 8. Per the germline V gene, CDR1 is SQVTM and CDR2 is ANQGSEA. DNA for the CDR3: TGCAGCGCGGGACAGGGCATAGGGGAGACCCAGTACTTC. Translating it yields CSAGQGIGETQYF.

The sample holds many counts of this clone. The CDR3 coding sequence is TGTGCCAGCAGCGCCCAAACTAGCGGGAGTGGGGAGACCCAGTACTTC. As protein: CASSAQTSGSGETQYF. The chain employs TRBV9 and TRBJ2-5; 11 bases map to TRBD2. This CDR3 contains 16 residues. Germline CDR1 SGDLS, CDR2 YYNGEE. The junction had 9 bases not matched to a gene; V was cut back by 3 bases and J by 5 bases.

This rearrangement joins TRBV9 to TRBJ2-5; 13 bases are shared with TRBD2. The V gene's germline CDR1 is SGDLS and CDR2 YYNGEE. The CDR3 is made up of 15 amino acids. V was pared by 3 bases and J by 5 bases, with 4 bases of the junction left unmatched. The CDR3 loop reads CASSGTSGSFETQYF. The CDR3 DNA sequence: TGTGCCAGCAGCGGGACTAGCGGGAGCTTCGAGACCCAGTACTTC.

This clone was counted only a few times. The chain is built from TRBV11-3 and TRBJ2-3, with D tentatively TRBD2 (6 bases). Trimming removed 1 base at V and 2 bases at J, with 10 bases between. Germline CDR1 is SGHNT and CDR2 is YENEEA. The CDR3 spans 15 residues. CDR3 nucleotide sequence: TGTGCCAGCAGCTTAGTGATAGCGGTCACAGATACGCAGTATTTT. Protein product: CASSLVIAVTDTQYF.

The CDR3 loop reads CASSPRQGLAGLDGELFF. The CDR3 DNA is TGTGCCAGTAGTCCACGACAGGGACTAGCGGGGTTGGACGGGGAGCTGTTTTTT. The J gene is TRBJ2-2, the V gene TRBV19; 13 bases fit TRBD2. Germline loops: CDR1 LNHDA, CDR2 SQIVND (reference sequence). There are 18 residues in the CDR3. The J segment lost 7 bases and the V segment lost 5 bases, leaving 13 bases of the junction unmatched.

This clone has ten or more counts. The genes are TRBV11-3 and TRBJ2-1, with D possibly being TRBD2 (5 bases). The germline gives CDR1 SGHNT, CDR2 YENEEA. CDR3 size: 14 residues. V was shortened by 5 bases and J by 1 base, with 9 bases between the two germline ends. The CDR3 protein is CASSRGSSYNEQFF. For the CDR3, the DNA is TGTGCCAGCAGCCGAGGGTCATCCTACAATGAGCAGTTCTTC.

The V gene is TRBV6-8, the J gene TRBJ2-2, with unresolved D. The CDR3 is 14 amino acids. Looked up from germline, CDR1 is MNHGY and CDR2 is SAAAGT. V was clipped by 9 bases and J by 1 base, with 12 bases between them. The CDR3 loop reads CASKTSRNTGELFF. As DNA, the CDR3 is TGTGCCAGTAAGACGAGCAGGAACACCGGGGAGCTGTTTTTT.

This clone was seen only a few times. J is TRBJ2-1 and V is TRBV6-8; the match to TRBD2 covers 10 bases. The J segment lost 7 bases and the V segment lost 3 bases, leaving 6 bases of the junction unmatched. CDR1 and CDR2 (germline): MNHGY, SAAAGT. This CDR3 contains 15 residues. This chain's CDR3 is CASSYRTSGLNEQFF. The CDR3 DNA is TGTGCCAGCAGTTATAGGACTAGCGGATTAAATGAGCAGTTCTTC.

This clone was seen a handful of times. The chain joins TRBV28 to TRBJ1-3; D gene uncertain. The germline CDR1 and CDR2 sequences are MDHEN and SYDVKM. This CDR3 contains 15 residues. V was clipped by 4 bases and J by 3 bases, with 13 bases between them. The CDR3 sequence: CASSSGPGGGNTIYF. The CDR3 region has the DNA TGTGCCAGCAGTTCTGGTCCGGGCGGTGGAAACACCATATATTTT.

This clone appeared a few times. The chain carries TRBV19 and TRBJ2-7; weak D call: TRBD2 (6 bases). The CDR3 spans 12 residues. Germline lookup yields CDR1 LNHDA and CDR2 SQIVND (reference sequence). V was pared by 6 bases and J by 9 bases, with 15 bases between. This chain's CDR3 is CASRGKTGLQYF. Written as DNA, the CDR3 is TGTGCCAGTAGAGGAAAGACGGGACTGCAGTACTTC.

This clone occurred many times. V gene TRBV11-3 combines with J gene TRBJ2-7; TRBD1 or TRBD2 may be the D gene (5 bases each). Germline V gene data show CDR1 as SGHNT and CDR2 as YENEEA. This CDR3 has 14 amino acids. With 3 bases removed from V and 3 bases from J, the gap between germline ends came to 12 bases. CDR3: CASSLRGEFYEQYF. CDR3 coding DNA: TGTGCCAGCAGCTTGAGGGGCGAATTCTACGAGCAGTACTTC.

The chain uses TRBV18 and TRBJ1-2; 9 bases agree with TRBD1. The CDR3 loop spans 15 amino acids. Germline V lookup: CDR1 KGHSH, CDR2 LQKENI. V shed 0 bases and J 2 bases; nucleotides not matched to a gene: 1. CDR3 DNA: TGTGCCAGCTCACCACCCGGGACAGGGAACTATGGCTACACCTTC. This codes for CASSPPGTGNYGYTF.

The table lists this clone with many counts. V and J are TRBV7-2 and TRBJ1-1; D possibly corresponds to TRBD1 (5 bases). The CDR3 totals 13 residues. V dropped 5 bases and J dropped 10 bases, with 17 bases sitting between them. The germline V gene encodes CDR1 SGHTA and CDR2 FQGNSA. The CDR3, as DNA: TGTGCCAGCAGCGCCGAATCCCCAGGGAGAGCTTTCTTT. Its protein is CASSAESPGRAFF.

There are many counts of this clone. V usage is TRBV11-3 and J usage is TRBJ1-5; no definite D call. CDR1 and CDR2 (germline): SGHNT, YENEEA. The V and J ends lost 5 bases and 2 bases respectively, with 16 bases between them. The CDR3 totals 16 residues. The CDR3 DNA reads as TGTGCCAGCAGCCCAGCCATTAGTTTAGGCAATCAGCCCCAGCATTTT. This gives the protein CASSPAISLGNQPQHF.

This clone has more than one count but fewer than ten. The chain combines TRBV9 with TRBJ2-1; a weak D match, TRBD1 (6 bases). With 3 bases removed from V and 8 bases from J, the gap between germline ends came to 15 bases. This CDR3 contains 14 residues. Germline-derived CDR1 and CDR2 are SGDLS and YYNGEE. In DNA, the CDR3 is TGTGCCAGCAGCGCCGGCCCCGAGGGGGATGAGCAGTTCTTC. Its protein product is CASSAGPEGDEQFF.

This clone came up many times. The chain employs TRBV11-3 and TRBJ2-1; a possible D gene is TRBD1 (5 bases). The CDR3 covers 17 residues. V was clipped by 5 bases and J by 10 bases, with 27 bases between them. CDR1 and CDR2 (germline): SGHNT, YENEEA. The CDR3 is CASSLTSGLGPSGEQFF. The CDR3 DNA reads TGTGCCAGCAGCCTCACCAGTGGGCTAGGGCCCTCAGGGGAGCAGTTCTTC.

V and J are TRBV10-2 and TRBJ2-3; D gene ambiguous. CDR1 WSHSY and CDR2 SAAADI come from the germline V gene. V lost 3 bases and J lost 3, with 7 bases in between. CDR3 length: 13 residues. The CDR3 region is CASSDRPTDTQYF. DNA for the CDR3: TGCGCCAGCAGTGACCGGCCGACAGATACGCAGTATTTT.

The chain's CDR3 is CASTQIRDYPRWGYEQYF. The CDR3 DNA reads TGTGCCAGCACCCAGATCCGGGACTACCCTAGGTGGGGTTACGAGCAGTACTTC. V is TRBV12-1 and J is TRBJ2-7; TRBD2 was called by the table and not checked on the DNA. TRBV12-1 is a pseudogene locus. The CDR3 loop spans 18 amino acids.

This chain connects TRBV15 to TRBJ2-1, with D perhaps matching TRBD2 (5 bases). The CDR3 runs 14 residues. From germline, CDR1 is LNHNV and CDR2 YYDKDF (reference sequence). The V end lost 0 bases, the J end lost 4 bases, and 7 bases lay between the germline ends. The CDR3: CATSREAGYNEQFF. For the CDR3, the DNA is TGTGCCACCAGCAGAGAGGCGGGTTACAATGAGCAGTTCTTC. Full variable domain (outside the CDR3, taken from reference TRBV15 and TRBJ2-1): DAMVIQNPRYQVTQFGKPVTLSCSQTLNHNVMYWYQQKSSQAPKLLFHYYDKDFNNEADTPDNFQSRRPNTSFCFLDIRSPGLGDTAMYLCATSREAGYNEQFFGPGTRLTVL.

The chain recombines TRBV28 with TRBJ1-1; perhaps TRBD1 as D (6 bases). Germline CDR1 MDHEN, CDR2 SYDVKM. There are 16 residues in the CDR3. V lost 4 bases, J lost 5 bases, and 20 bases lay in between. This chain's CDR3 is CASSSLKQGSETEAFF. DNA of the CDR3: TGTGCCAGCAGTTCTTTAAAGCAGGGGAGTGAAACTGAAGCTTTCTTT.